The entry that follows covers one T cell receptor (beta chain) sequence. The antigen is undetermined. Germline lookup yields CDR1 SNHLY and CDR2 FYNNEI. Deletions cut 7 bases from V and 6 bases from J, with 13 bases between. The CDR3 covers 12 residues. This entry is derived from a study of CD8 T cells in Susac syndrome. Study-level points and caveats: As acknowledged by the study, its TCR sequencing and HLA analysis included a relatively small number of individuals.

TCR beta sequences were obtained from blood CD8+ and CD4+ T cells. Reverse transcription used about 0.45 to 1 ug RNA and random hexamers. TCRdb used MiXCR to reprocess the immunoSEQ multiplex PCR reads, holding one entry per CDR3 protein. The sample shows more than 70,000 distinct CDR3 sequences, 91% of them seen only once. V gene TRBV2 combines with J gene TRBJ2-7; maybe TRBD1 (5 bases). Sequencing input: CD8+ T cells from PBMCs. This TCR came from a human donor with multiple sclerosis. CDR3 loop: CASNLLRGEQYF. Here the CDR3 DNA reads TGTGCCAGCAACTTATTAAGGGGCGAGCAGTACTTC.